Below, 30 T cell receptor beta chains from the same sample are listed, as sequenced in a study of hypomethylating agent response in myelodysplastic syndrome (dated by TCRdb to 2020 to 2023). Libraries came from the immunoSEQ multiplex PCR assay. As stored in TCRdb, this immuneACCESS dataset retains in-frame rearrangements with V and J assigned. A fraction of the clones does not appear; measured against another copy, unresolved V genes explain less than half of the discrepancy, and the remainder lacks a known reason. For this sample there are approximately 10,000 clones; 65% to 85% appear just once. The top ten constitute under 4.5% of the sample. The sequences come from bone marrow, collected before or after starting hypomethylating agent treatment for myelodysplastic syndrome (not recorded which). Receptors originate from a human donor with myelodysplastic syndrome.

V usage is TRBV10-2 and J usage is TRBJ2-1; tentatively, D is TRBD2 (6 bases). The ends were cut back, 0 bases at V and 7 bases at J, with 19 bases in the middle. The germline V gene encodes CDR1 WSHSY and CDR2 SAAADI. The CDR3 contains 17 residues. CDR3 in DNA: TGCGCCAGCAGTGAGTCGGGGAGCGGGTCCGACCCAAATGAGCAGTTCTTC. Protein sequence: CASSESGSGSDPNEQFF.

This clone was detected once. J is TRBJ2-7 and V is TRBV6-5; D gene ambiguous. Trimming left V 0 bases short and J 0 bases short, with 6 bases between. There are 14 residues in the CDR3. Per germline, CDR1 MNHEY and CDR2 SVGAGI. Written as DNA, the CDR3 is TGTGCCAGCAGTTACTCCCACAGCTCCTACGAGCAGTACTTC. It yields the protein CASSYSHSSYEQYF.

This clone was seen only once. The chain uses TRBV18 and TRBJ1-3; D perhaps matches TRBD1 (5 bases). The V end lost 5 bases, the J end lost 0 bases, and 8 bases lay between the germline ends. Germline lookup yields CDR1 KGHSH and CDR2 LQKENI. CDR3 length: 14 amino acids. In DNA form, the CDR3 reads TGTGCCAGCTCAGGGGGGAGCTCTGGAAACACCATATATTTT. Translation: CASSGGSSGNTIYF.

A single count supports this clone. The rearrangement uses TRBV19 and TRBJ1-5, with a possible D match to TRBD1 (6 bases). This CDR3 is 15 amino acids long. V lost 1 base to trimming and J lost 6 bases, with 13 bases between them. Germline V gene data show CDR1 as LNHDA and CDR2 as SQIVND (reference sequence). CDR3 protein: CASSIAGGGGQPQHF. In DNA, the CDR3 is TGTGCCAGTAGTATAGCTGGAGGGGGAGGTCAGCCCCAGCATTTT.

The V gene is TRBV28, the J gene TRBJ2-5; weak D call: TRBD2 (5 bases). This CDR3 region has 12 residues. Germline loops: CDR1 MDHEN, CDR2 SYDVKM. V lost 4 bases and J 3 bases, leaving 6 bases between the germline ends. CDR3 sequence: CASSSTKETQYF. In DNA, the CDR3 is TGTGCCAGCAGTTCGACTAAAGAGACCCAGTACTTC.

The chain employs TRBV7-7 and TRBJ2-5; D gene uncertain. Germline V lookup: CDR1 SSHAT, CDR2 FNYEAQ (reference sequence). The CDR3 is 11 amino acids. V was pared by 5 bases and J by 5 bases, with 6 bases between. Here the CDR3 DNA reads TGTGCCAGCAGCAAAGGGGAGACCCAGTACTTC. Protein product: CASSKGETQYF.

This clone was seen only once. CDR3 nucleotides: TGTGCCTGGAGACTAGCGGGAAATTACGAGCAGTACTTC. Its translation is CAWRLAGNYEQYF. The rearrangement links TRBV30 to TRBJ2-7; 10 nucleotides match TRBD2. The germline CDR1 and CDR2 sequences are GTSNPN and SVGIG (reference sequence). The V and J ends lost 3 bases and 4 bases, in that order; junction bases with no gene match: 3. The CDR3 contains 13 residues.

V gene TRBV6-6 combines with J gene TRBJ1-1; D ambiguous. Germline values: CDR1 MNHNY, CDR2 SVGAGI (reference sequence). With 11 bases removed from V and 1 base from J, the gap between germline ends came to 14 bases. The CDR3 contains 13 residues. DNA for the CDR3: TGTGCCGGACGCCATCAACAGAACACTGAAGCTTTCTTT. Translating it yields CAGRHQQNTEAFF.

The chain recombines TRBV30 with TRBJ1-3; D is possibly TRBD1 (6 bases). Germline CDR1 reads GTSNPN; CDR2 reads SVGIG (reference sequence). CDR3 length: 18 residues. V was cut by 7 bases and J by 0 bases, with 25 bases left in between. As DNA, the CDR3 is TGTGCCTCTATACCCTTCCCACAGGGAAGCGGCTCTGGAAACACCATATATTTT. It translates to CASIPFPQGSGSGNTIYF.

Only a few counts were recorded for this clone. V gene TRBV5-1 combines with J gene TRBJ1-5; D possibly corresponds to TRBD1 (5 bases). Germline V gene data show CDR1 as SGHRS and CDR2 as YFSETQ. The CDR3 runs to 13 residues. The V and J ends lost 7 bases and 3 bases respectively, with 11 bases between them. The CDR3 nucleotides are TGCGCCAGCCGTCGGGGCCTCAATCAGCCCCAGCATTTT. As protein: CASRRGLNQPQHF.

The CDR3 DNA reads TGTGCCAGCAGTTTATTGGACGGAGTCCGGGCTTTCTTT. The encoded protein is CASSLLDGVRAFF. The genes are TRBV28 and TRBJ1-1; D uncertain. Germline V gives CDR1 MDHEN, CDR2 SYDVKM. CDR3 length equals 13 residues. Between the trimmed V and J ends, which lost 1 base and 11 bases, there was a span of 14 bases. Combining the CDR3 with reference TRBV28 and TRBJ1-1 gives the whole variable domain DVKVTQSSRYLVKRTGEKVFLECVQDMDHENMFWYRQDPGLGLRLIYFSYDVKMKEKGDIPEGYSVSREKKERFSLILESASTNQTSMYLCASSLLDGVRAFFGQGTRLTVV.

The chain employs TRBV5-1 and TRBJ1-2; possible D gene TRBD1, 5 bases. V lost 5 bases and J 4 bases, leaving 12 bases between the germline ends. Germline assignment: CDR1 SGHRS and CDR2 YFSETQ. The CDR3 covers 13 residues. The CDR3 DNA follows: TGCGCCAGCAGTACGGAGGGGCTCTATGGCTACACCTTC. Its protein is CASSTEGLYGYTF.

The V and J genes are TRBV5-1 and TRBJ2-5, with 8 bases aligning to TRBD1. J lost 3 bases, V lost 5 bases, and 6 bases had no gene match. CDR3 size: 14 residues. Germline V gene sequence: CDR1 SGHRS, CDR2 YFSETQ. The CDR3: CASRPGTGEETQYF. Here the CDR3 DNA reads TGCGCCAGCAGGCCCGGGACAGGTGAAGAGACCCAGTACTTC. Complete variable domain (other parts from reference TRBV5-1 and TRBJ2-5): KAGVTQTPRYLIKTRGQQVTLSCSPISGHRSVSWYQQTPGQGLQFLFEYFSETQRNKGNFPGRFSGRQFSNSRSEMNVSTLELGDSALYLCASRPGTGEETQYFGPGTRLLVL.

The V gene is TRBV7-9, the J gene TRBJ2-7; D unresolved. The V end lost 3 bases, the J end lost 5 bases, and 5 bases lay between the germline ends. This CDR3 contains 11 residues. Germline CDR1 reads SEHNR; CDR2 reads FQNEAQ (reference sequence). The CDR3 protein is CASSLWDEQYF. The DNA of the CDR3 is TGTGCCAGCAGCTTGTGGGACGAGCAGTACTTC.

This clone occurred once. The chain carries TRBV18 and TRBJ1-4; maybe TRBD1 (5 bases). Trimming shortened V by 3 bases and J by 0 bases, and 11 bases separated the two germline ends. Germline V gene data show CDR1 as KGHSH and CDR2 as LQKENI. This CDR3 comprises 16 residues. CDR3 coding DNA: TGTGCCAGCTCACCGGGACCGCGGGCAACTAATGAAAAACTGTTTTTT. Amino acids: CASSPGPRATNEKLFF.

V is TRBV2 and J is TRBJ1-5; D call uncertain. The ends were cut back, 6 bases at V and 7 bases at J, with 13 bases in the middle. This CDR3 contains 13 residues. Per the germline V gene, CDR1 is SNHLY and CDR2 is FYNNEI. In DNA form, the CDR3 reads TGTGCCAGCAGAACCGACGGGGAACAGCCCCAGCATTTT. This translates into CASRTDGEQPQHF.

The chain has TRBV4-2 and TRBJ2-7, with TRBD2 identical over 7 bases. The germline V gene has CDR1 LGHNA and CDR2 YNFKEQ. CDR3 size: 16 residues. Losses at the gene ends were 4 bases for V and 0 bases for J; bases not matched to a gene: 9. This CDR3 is CASSPTASGGSYEQYF. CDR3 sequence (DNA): TGTGCCAGCAGCCCGACGGCTAGCGGAGGCTCCTACGAGCAGTACTTC.

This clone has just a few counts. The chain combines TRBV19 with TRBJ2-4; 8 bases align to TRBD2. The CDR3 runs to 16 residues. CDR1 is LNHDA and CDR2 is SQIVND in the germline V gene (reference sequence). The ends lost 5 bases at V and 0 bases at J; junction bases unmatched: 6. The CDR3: CASSDTSGLAKNIQYF. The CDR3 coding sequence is TGTGCCAGTAGTGATACTAGCGGACTAGCCAAAAACATTCAGTACTTC. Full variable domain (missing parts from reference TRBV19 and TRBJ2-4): DGGITQSPKYLFRKEGQNVTLSCEQNLNHDAMYWYRQDPGQGLRLIYYSQIVNDFQKGDIAEGYSVSREKKESFPLTVTSAQKNPTAFYLCASSDTSGLAKNIQYFGAGTRLSVL.

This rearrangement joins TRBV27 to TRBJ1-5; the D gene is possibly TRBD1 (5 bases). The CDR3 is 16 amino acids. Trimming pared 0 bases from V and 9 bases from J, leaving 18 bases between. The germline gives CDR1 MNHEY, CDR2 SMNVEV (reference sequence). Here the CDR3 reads CASSLSPPGGNLPQHF. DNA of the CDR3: TGTGCCAGCAGTTTATCTCCCCCCGGGGGTAACCTGCCCCAGCATTTT.

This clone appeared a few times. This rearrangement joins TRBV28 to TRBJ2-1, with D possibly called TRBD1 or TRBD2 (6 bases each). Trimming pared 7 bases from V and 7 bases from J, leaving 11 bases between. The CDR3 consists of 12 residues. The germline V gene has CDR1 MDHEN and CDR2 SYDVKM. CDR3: CASMEGVNEQFF. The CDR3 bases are TGTGCCAGCATGGAGGGGGTGAATGAGCAGTTCTTC.

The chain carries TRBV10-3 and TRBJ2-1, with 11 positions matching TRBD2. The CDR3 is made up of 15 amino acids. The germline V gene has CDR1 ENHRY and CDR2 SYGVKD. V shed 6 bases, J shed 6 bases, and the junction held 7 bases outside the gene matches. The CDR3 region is CAIRDSGGAVNEQFF. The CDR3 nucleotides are TGTGCCATCAGGGATAGCGGGGGGGCTGTCAATGAGCAGTTCTTC.

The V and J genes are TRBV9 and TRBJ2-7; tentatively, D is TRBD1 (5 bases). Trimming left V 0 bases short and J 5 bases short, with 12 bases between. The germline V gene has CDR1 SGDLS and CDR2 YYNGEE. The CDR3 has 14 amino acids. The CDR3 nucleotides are TGTGCCAGCAGCGTAGGGGGCGGCTTGAACGAGCAGTACTTC. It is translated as CASSVGGGLNEQYF. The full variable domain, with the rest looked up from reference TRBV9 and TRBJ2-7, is DSGVTQTPKHLITATGQRVTLRCSPRSGDLSVYWYQQSLDQGLQFLIQYYNGEERAKGNILERFSAQQFPDLHSELNLSSLELGDSALYFCASSVGGGLNEQYFGPGTRLTVT.

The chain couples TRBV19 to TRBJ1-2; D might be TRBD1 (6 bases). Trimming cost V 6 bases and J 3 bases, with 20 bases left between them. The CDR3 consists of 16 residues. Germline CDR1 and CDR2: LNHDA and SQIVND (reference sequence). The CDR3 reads CASSKTGTPADYGYTF. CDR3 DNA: TGTGCCAGTAGCAAAACCGGGACACCGGCTGACTATGGCTACACCTTC.

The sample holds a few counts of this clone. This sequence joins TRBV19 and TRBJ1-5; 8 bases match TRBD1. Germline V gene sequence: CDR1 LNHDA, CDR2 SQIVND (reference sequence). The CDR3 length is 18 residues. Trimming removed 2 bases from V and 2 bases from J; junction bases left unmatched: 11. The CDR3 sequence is CASSISSGGVVGNQPQHF. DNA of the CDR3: TGTGCCAGTAGTATAAGTTCAGGGGGCGTCGTTGGCAATCAGCCCCAGCATTTT.

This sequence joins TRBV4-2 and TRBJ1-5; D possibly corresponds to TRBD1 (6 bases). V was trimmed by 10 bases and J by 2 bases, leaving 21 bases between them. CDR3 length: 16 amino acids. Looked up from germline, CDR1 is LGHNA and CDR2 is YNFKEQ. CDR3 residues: CATHPTGTPGNQPQHF. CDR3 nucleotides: TGTGCCACCCACCCAACAGGGACCCCGGGCAATCAGCCCCAGCATTTT.

Here the CDR3 reads CASSGRGQGYYEQYF. The CDR3 coding sequence is TGTGCCAGCAGTGGTAGAGGACAGGGATACTACGAGCAGTACTTC. The chain combines TRBV27 with TRBJ2-7; 8 bases align to TRBD1. This CDR3 is 15 amino acids long. The germline CDR1 and CDR2 sequences are MNHEY and SMNVEV (reference sequence). Trimming cost V 5 bases and J 3 bases; bases outside gene matches: 9.

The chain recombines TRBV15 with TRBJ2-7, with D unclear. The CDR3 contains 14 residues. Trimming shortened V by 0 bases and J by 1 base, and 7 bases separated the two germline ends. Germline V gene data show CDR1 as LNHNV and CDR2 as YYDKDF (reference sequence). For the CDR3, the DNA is TGTGCCACCAGCAGAGAGCGCCGGTCCTACGAGCAGTACTTC. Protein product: CATSRERRSYEQYF.

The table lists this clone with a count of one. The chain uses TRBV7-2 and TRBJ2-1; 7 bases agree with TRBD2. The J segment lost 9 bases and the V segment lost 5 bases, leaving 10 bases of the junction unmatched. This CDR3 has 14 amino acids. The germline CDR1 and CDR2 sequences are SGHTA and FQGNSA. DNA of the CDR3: TGTGCCAGCAGCCTAGAGACTAGCTACGGTGAGCAGTTCTTC. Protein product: CASSLETSYGEQFF.

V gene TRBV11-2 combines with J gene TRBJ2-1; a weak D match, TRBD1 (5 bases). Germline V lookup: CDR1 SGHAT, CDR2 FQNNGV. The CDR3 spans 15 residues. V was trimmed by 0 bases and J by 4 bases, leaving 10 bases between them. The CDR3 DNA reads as TGTGCCAGCAGCTTAGAGACAGTAAATTACAATGAGCAGTTCTTC. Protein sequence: CASSLETVNYNEQFF.

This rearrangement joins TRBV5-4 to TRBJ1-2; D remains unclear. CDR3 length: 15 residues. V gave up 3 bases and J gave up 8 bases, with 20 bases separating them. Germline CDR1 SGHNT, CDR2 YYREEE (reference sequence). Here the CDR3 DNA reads TGTGCCAGCAGCTCTTCTTCGAGGGAAATAGGAGGCTACACCTTC. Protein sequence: CASSSSSREIGGYTF.